Listed here are 3 T cell receptor beta chains from one sample, sequenced in a study of T cell changes during pregnancy in multiple sclerosis. Some clones are missing from TCRdb's copy, which holds only in-frame ones; the method was immunoSEQ multiplex PCR. The sample contains 75,000 to 95,000 clones, around 89% of which appear only once. Sequencing was performed on peripheral blood, taken in the first trimester of pregnancy. These receptors all stem from a female donor in good health, enrolled as a control in a pregnancy study.

The genes are TRBV27 and TRBJ1-5, with D unresolved. CDR3 length: 14 residues. Germline assignment: CDR1 MNHEY and CDR2 SMNVEV (reference sequence). V lost 3 bases to trimming and J lost 3 bases, with 9 bases between them. The CDR3 region has the DNA TGTGCCAGCAGTTTGCCAGGCGACAATCAGCCCCAGCATTTT. Residues: CASSLPGDNQPQHF.

The chain is built from TRBV18 and TRBJ2-1, with 10 bases identical to TRBD1. Germline CDR1 reads KGHSH; CDR2 reads LQKENI. The ends lost 4 bases at V and 5 bases at J; junction bases unmatched: 8. There are 16 residues in the CDR3. Here the CDR3 DNA reads TGTGCCAGCTCACAGGGAGGGACAGGGGACGACAATGAGCAGTTCTTC. Translating it yields CASSQGGTGDDNEQFF.

The chain uses TRBV19 and TRBJ2-1; maybe TRBD2 (5 bases). Deletions cut 3 bases from V and 6 bases from J, with 12 bases between. The CDR3 runs to 14 residues. Germline CDR1 is LNHDA and CDR2 is SQIVND (reference sequence). The CDR3 DNA reads TGTGCCAGTAGTATCAGCCTAGCCCGCAATGAGCAGTTCTTC. Amino acids: CASSISLARNEQFF. Combining the CDR3 with reference TRBV19 and TRBJ2-1 gives the whole variable domain DGGITQSPKYLFRKEGQNVTLSCEQNLNHDAMYWYRQDPGQGLRLIYYSQIVNDFQKGDIAEGYSVSREKKESFPLTVTSAQKNPTAFYLCASSISLARNEQFFGPGTRLTVL.